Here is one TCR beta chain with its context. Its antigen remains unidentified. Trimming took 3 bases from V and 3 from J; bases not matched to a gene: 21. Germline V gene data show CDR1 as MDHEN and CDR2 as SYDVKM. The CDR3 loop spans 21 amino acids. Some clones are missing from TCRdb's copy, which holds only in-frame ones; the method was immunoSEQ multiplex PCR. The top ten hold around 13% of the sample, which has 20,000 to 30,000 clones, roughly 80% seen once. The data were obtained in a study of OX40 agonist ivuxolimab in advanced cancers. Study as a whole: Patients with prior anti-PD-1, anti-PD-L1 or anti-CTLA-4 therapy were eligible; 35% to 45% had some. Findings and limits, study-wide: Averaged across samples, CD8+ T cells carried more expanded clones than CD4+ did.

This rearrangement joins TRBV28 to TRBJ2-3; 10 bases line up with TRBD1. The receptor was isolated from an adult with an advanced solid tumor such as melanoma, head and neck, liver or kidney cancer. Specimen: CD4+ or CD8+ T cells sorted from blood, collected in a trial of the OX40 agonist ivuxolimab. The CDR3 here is CASSFALEGLSGQGRTDTQYF. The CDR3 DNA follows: TGTGCCAGCAGTTTCGCCCTAGAGGGGCTATCGGGACAGGGGAGAACAGATACGCAGTATTTT.